This T cell receptor (beta chain) was recorded in a study of identical twins. The CDR3 loop spans 11 amino acids. Trimming left V 6 bases short and J 6 bases short, with 9 bases between. The germline V gene encodes CDR1 SQVTM and CDR2 ANQGSEA. Via MiXCR, TCRdb re-called the 5' RACE reads, giving one row per CDR3 protein. Counted here are more than 650,000 distinct CDR3 sequences, 6% to 6.5% occurring once; the ten biggest clones make up around 2%. This clonotype was seen many times. The material sequenced was naive T cells sorted from blood. The receptor comes from a young man in good health. The chain employs TRBV29-1 and TRBJ2-1; D unresolved. The CDR3 spells CSVGRFNEQFF. DNA for the CDR3: TGCAGCGTCGGACGTTTCAATGAGCAGTTCTTC.